The T cell receptor beta chain under discussion was sequenced for a study of tumor-infiltrating lymphocytes in primary liver carcinoma. A note on this clonotype: Its antigen remains unidentified.

Broader study findings: Overlap in tumor-adjacent and tumor-blood pairs fell below that of tumor region pairs. The top-250-clone fraction was significantly higher in tumors than in blood (p = 0.039). Bulk, unsorted sampling meant CD4+ and CD8+ repertoires went uncompared.

TCR beta cDNA was reverse-transcribed from roughly 0.45 ug of total RNA. The reaction used a constant-region primer and ProtoScript II reverse transcriptase. ARM-PCR was slightly modified, and three nested multiplex PCR rounds with it gave rise to the TCR beta libraries. For approximately 9 cycles apiece, the opening two PCR rounds ran with TRBV1-TRBV30 forward primers and a C-beta reverse primer. TCRdb used MiXCR to reprocess the multiplex PCR reads, holding one entry per CDR3 protein. The sample has around 330,000 distinct CDR3 sequences; 50% to 60% are singletons. Germline DNA was extracted too, while blood RNA derived from unsorted whole blood. These patients lived with chronic HBV infection and had never been treated. V dropped 2 bases and J dropped 2; count of bases not matched to a gene: 5. Germline lookup yields CDR1 MDHEN and CDR2 SYDVKM. This CDR3 has 16 residues.

The source material was peripheral blood. The sequence was collected from a woman in her thirties with primary liver carcinoma and hepatitis B virus infection. V and J are TRBV28 and TRBJ1-3, with 8 bases identical to TRBD1. The CDR3 DNA sequence: TGTGCCAGCAGTTTACCCGGACAGGGCGCTGGAAACACCATATATTTT. Translating gives CASSLPGQGAGNTIYF.